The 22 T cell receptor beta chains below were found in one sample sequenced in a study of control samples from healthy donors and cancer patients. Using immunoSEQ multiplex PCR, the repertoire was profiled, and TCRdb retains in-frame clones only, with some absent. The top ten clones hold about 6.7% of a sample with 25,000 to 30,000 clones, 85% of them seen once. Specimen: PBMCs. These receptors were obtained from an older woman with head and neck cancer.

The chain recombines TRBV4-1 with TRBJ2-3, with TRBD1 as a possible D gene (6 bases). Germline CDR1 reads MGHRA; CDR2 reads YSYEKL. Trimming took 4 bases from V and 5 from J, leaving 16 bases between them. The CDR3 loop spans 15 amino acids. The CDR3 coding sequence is TGCGCCAGCAGCCGGACGGACTCCAGGGGAGATACGCAGTATTTT. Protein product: CASSRTDSRGDTQYF.

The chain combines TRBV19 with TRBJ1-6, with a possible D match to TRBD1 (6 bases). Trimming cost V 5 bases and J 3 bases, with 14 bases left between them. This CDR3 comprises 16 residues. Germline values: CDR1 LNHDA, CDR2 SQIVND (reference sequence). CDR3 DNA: TGTGCCAGTAGTGGAGGGGGAATAGGCTATAATTCACCCCTCCACTTT. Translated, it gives CASSGGGIGYNSPLHF.

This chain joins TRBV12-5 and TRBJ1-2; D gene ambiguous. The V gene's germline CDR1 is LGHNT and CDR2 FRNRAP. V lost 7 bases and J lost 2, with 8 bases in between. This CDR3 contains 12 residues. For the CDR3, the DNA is TGTGCTAGTGCCTCGGGGAACTATGGCTACACCTTC. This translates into CASASGNYGYTF.

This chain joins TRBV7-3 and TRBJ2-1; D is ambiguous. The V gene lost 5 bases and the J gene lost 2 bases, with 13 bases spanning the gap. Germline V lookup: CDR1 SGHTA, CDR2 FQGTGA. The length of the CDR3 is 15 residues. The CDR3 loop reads CASSPRLGPYNEQFF. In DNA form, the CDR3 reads TGTGCCAGCAGCCCCCGATTAGGCCCCTACAATGAGCAGTTCTTC.

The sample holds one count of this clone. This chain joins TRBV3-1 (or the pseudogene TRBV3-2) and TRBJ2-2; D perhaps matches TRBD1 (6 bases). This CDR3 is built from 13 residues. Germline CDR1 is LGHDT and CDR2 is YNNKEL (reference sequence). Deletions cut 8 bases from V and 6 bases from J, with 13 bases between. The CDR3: CASENPGAGELFF. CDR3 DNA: TGTGCCAGCGAGAACCCAGGGGCCGGGGAGCTGTTTTTT.

The CDR3 sequence: CASRATGGNTYEQYF. The CDR3 region has the DNA TGTGCCAGCAGAGCAACAGGGGGCAACACCTACGAGCAGTACTTC. The J gene is TRBJ2-7, the V gene TRBV6-6, with 9 positions matching TRBD1. Trimming cost V 6 bases and J 2 bases; bases outside gene matches: 8. This CDR3 region has 15 residues. Germline V gives CDR1 MNHNY, CDR2 SVGAGI (reference sequence).

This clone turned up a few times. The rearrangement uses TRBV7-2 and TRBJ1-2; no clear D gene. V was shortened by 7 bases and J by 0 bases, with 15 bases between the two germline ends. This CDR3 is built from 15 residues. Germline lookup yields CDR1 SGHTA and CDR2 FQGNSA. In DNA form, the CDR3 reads TGTGCCAGCAACTCCGGGTTCTCCTCTAACTATGGCTACACCTTC. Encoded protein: CASNSGFSSNYGYTF. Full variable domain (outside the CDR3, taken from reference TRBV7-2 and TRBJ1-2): GAGVSQSPSNKVTEKGKDVELRCDPISGHTALYWYRQSLGQGLEFLIYFQGNSAPDKSGLPSDRFSAERTGGSVSTLTIQRTQQEDSAVYLCASNSGFSSNYGYTFGSGTRLTVV.

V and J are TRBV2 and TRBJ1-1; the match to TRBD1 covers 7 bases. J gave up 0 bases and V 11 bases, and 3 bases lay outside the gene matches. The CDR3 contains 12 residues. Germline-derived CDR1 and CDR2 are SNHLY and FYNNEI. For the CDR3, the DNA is TGTGCCGACAGGGTTTTGAACACTGAAGCTTTCTTT. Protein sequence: CADRVLNTEAFF.

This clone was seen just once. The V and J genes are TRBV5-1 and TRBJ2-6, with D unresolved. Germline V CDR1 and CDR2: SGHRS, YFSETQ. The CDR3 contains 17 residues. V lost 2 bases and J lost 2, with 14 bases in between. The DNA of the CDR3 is TGCGCCAGCAGCTTAGGTGCCCTTAGCCCTGGGGCCAACGTCCTGACTTTC. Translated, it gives CASSLGALSPGANVLTF.

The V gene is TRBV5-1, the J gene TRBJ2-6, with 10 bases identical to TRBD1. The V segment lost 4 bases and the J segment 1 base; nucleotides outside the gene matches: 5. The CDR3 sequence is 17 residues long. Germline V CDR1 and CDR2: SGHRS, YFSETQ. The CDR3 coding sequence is TGCGCCAGCAGCCGAGAGGGACAGGGGTCTGGGGCCAACGTCCTGACTTTC. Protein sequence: CASSREGQGSGANVLTF. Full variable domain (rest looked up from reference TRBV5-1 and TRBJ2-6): KAGVTQTPRYLIKTRGQQVTLSCSPISGHRSVSWYQQTPGQGLQFLFEYFSETQRNKGNFPGRFSGRQFSNSRSEMNVSTLELGDSALYLCASSREGQGSGANVLTFGAGSRLTVL.

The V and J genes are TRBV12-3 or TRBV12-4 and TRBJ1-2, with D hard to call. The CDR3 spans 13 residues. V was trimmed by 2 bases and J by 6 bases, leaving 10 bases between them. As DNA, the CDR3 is TGTGCCAGCAGTTTATGGGGTACCGATGGCTACACCTTC. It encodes CASSLWGTDGYTF.

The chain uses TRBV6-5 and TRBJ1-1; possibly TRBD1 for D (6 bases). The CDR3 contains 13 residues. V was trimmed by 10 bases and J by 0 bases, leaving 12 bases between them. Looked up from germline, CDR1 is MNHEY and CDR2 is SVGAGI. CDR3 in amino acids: CAIWQGLNTEAFF. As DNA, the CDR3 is TGTGCCATCTGGCAGGGGCTGAACACTGAAGCTTTCTTT.

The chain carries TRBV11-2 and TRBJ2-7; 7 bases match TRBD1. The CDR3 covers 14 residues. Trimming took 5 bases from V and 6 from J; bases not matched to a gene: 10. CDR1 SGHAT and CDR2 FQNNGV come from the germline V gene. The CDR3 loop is CASSISRGRAEQYF. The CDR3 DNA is TGTGCCAGCAGCATATCGAGGGGGCGCGCCGAGCAGTACTTC.

The CDR3 sequence is CASSSQGNNEQFF. The CDR3 DNA sequence: TGTGCCAGCAGTTCACAGGGGAACAATGAGCAGTTCTTC. This chain connects TRBV12-3 or TRBV12-4 to TRBJ2-1; 7 nucleotides match TRBD1. Trimming cost V 4 bases and J 5 bases; bases outside gene matches: 2. The CDR3 runs 13 residues.

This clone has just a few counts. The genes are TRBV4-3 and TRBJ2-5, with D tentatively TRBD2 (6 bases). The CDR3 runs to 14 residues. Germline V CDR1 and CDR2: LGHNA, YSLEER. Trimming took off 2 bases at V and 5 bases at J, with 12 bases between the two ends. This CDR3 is CASSQRDFRETQYF. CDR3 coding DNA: TGCGCCAGCAGCCAACGGGACTTCAGGGAGACCCAGTACTTC.

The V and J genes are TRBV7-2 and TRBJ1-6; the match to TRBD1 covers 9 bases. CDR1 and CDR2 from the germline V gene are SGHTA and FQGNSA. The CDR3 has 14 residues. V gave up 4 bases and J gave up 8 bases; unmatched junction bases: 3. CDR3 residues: CASSSDRGHSPLHF. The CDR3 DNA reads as TGTGCCAGCAGCTCGGACAGGGGACATTCACCCCTCCACTTT.

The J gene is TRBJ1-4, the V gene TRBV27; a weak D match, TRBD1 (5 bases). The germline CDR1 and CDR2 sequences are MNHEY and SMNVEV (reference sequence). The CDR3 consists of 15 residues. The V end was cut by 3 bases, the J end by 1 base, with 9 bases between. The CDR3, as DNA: TGTGCCAGCAGTTTTGGGGGGAGAACTAATGAAAAACTGTTTTTT. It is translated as CASSFGGRTNEKLFF. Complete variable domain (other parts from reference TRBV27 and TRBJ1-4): EAQVTQNPRYLITVTGKKLTVTCSQNMNHEYMSWYRQDPGLGLRQIYYSMNVEVTDKGDVPEGYKVSRKEKRNFPLILESPSPNQTSLYFCASSFGGRTNEKLFFGSGTQLSVL.

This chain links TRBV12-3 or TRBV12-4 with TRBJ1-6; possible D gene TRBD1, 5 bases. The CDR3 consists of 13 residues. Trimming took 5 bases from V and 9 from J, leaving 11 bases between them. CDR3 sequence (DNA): TGTGCCAGCAGTCCAGGGAGAGGTTCACCCCTCCACTTT. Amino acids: CASSPGRGSPLHF.

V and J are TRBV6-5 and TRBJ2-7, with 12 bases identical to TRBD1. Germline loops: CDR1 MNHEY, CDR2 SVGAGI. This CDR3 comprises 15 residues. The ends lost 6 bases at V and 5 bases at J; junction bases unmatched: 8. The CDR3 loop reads CASRSGTGGFDEQYF. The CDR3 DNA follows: TGTGCCAGCAGATCCGGGACAGGGGGCTTCGACGAGCAGTACTTC.

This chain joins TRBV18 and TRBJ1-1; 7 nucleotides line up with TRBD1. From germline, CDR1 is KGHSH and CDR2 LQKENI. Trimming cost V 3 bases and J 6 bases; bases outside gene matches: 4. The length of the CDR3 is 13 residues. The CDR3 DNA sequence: TGTGCCAGCTCACCCGGACAGGCCCCTGAAGCTTTCTTT. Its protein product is CASSPGQAPEAFF.

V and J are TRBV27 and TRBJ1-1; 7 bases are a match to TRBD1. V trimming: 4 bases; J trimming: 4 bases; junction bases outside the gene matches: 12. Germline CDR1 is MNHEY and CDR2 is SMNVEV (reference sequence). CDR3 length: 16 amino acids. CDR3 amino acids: CASSYYRGSVGTEAFF. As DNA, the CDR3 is TGTGCCAGCAGTTATTACAGGGGTAGCGTTGGCACTGAAGCTTTCTTT.

As DNA, the CDR3 is TGTGCCAGCAGTGGGGGCCCAGCCGCGCAGGGAAATGAGCAGTTCTTC. It translates to CASSGGPAAQGNEQFF. V usage is TRBV6-1 and J usage is TRBJ2-1; perhaps TRBD1 as D (5 bases). The CDR3 loop spans 16 amino acids. In germline, CDR1 is MNHNS, CDR2 SASEGT. V lost 4 bases, J lost 7 bases, and 20 bases lay in between.